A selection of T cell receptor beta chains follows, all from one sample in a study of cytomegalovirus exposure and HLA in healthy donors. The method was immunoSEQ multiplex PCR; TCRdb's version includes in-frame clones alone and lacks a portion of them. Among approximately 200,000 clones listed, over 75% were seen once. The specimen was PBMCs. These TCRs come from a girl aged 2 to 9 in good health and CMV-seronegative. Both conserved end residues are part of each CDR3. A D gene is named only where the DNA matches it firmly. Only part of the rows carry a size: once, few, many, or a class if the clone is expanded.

TGTGCCAGCCTCGAGAGTCGAACAGGGCTGAACACTGAAGCTTTCTTT CASLESRTGLNTEAFF TRBJ1-1 TRBV6-6 NA few
TGTGCCAGCAGCCCCGCGCAGGGCAGATACAATGAGCAGTTCTTC CASSPAQGRYNEQFF TRBJ2-1 TRBV9 NA NA
TGTGCCACGTCTACGCAAAACACTGAAGCTTTCTTT CATSTQNTEAFF TRBJ1-1 TRBV10-3 NA NA
TGCGCCAGCAGCCAAGAACCCCCCCTAGCGGGAAACACAGATACGCAGTATTTT CASSQEPPLAGNTDTQYF TRBJ2-3 TRBV4-1 TRBD2 few
TGTGCCAGCAGTCAACCTAGCGGGTACGAGCAGTACTTC CASSQPSGYEQYF TRBJ2-7 TRBV28 TRBD2 NA
TGTGCCAGCATTCCCTATGGGGGACAGAACCCTGAAGCTTTCTTT CASIPYGGQNPEAFF TRBJ1-1 TRBV14 TRBD1 NA
TGTGCCAGCAGTCCCACCTGGGTCAGTCACGGGACAACCCATGGCTACACCTTC CASSPTWVSHGTTHGYTF TRBJ1-2 TRBV27 NA NA
TGTGCCAGCAGCTTAGCGACTATGGGAACTGAAGCTTTCTTT CASSLATMGTEAFF TRBJ1-1 TRBV7-6 NA once
TGCGCCAGCAGCGACGGGACAGGGAATAACTATGGCTACACCTTC CASSDGTGNNYGYTF TRBJ1-2 TRBV4-1 TRBD1 NA
TGTGCCAGCAGCTCCGTTACTCGGGGTTCAGATACGCAGTATTTT CASSSVTRGSDTQYF TRBJ2-3 TRBV7-9 NA NA
TGTGCCAGTAGCAAAGGCGGCGTAGAAACTGAAGCTTTCTTT CASSKGGVETEAFF TRBJ1-1 TRBV19 NA NA
TGCGCCAGCAGGGGGGGGCGGGAGGGTCCCAATGAGCAGTTCTTC CASRGGREGPNEQFF TRBJ2-1 TRBV10-2 TRBD2 NA
TGTGCCAGCAGCTTGAGGGGGCGTGCCACCGGGGAGCTGTTTTTT CASSLRGRATGELFF TRBJ2-2 TRBV5-4 TRBD1 few
TGTGCCAGCAGTGATCCCGCACAGCCATATGGCTACACCTTC CASSDPAQPYGYTF TRBJ1-2 TRBV25-1 NA NA
TGCAGCGTCGCCTTTAGACAGGGGGACTCTGAAGCTTTCTTT CSVAFRQGDSEAFF TRBJ1-1 TRBV29-1 TRBD1 NA
TGTGCCAGCAGTTACTCTGGGGAGGCCTACGAGCAGTACTTC CASSYSGEAYEQYF TRBJ2-7 TRBV6-6 NA few
TGTGCCAGCAGCGCAAGCGGGGGGGCGGGGGGTACGCAGTATTTT CASSASGGAGGTQYF TRBJ2-3 TRBV9 TRBD2 NA
TGTGCCAGCAGCTTACAGGGCGGGAGGGCCTCGTACCAAGAGACCCAGTACTTC CASSLQGGRASYQETQYF TRBJ2-5 TRBV7-6 TRBD2 NA
TGCGCCAGCAGTGAGCGCCTAGCGGTTAAAGAGACCCAGTACTTC CASSERLAVKETQYF TRBJ2-5 TRBV10-2 TRBD2 NA
TGCGCCAGCAGCCAAGGGAAGGACAGCCGCTCCTACGAGCAGTACTTC CASSQGKDSRSYEQYF TRBJ2-7 TRBV4-1 NA NA
TGCGCCAGCAGCTCGGGGGGGACAGGGACACTTTACGAGCAGTACTTC CASSSGGTGTLYEQYF TRBJ2-7 TRBV5-1 NA NA
TGCGCCAGCAGCCAAGATCGCGACTACGAGCAGTACTTC CASSQDRDYEQYF TRBJ2-7 TRBV4-1 NA once
TGTGCCAGCAGCTACGGGAACAACCTACATGGCTACACCTTC CASSYGNNLHGYTF TRBJ1-2 TRBV7-9 NA NA
TGTGCCAGCAGCGAGACATTTAGTGAGCAGTTCTTC CASSETFSEQFF TRBJ2-1 TRBV5-6 NA NA
TGTGCCAGCAGCCAAAGCGGGAGAGAGCAGTTCTTC CASSQSGREQFF TRBJ2-1 TRBV11-2 TRBD2 NA
TGTGCCAGTAGTGTCAGGGGTGACCGATACGAGCAGTACTTC CASSVRGDRYEQYF TRBJ2-7 TRBV19 NA NA
TGTGCCAGCAGAAGCAGGACAGGCTCTGGAAACACCATATATTTT CASRSRTGSGNTIYF TRBJ1-3 TRBV25-1 TRBD1 few
TGTGCCAGCAGTGGAAGCGGGGGGGTCAGAACGCAGTATTTT CASSGSGGVRTQYF TRBJ2-3 TRBV2 TRBD2 NA
TGCGCCAGCAAGGTCCCAGGGGTATATGGCTACACCTTC CASKVPGVYGYTF TRBJ1-2 TRBV5-1 NA NA
TGTGCCAGCAGACGTCTAGGTGGAGCCACGGAGACCCAGTACTTC CASRRLGGATETQYF TRBJ2-5 TRBV6-5 NA NA
TGTGCCAGCAGTCCTAGACTAGAGGTGACAGATACGCAGTATTTT CASSPRLEVTDTQYF TRBJ2-3 TRBV7-9 NA NA
TGTGCCAGTAGTATCATGGAGAGCTATGGCTACACCTTC CASSIMESYGYTF TRBJ1-2 TRBV19 NA NA
TGCGCCAGCAGCTTGAACAGGGGTAGCTACGAGCAGTACTTC CASSLNRGSYEQYF TRBJ2-7 TRBV5-1 TRBD1 NA
TGTGCCAGCAGCCCGTCCACTGGGGGCAGCTACGAGCAGTACTTC CASSPSTGGSYEQYF TRBJ2-7 TRBV11-2 NA once
TGTGCCAGCAGCCAAGGGACTACCGACACAGCTACGCAGTATTTT CASSQGTTDTATQYF TRBJ2-3 TRBV14 NA once
TGTGCCAGCAGTGGGACATCCCATGGCTACACCTTC CASSGTSHGYTF TRBJ1-2 TRBV2 NA NA
TGTGCCAGCAGCTTTCGGTCACCCCTCCACTTT CASSFRSPLHF TRBJ1-6 TRBV6-4 NA NA
TGCGCCAGCAGCCCCAGGGGACAGGGAATCGGGGAGCTGTTTTTT CASSPRGQGIGELFF TRBJ2-2 TRBV4-1 TRBD1 NA
TGTGCCAGCAGTGAAATGATCAAGAGCTCCTACAATGAGCAGTTCTTC CASSEMIKSSYNEQFF TRBJ2-1 TRBV6-1 NA NA
TGTGCCAGCCACCCTCAGGGTGCGGCAGAAGCTTTCTTT CASHPQGAAEAFF TRBJ1-1 TRBV19 NA NA
TGTGCCAGCAGCCTGGGACTAGCGGGACAAGAGACCCAGTACTTC CASSLGLAGQETQYF TRBJ2-5 TRBV7-2 TRBD2 NA
TGTGCCAGCTCACCACGATCAGGAAGCGGAAATACGCAGTATTTT CASSPRSGSGNTQYF TRBJ2-3 TRBV18 NA NA
TGTGCCAGCAGCGTAGATAGGGGGCTTACAGATACGCAGTATTTT CASSVDRGLTDTQYF TRBJ2-3 TRBV9 TRBD1 NA
TGTGCCACACTCCTACGAACCCGGGACAGGGGGTACTACGAGCAGTACTTC CATLLRTRDRGYYEQYF TRBJ2-7 TRBV2 TRBD1 NA
TGTGCCAGCAGCTTAGCCGGACAGGTCCACTCTGGAAACACCATATATTTT CASSLAGQVHSGNTIYF TRBJ1-3 TRBV13 TRBD1 NA
TGCAGCGTTGTGAGAGGGTTTAATGAGCAGTTCTTC CSVVRGFNEQFF TRBJ2-1 TRBV29-1 NA NA
TGTGCCAGCAGCTTAGTGGGACAGGGCTCTGGAAACACCATATATTTT CASSLVGQGSGNTIYF TRBJ1-3 TRBV7-2 TRBD1 NA
TGTGCCAGTAGAGAGCAGGGGAACACTGAAGCTTTCTTT CASREQGNTEAFF TRBJ1-1 TRBV19 NA NA
TGTGCCAGCAGTGAAGCGTCCGGTTGGGGGCCTCAGCCCCAGCATTTT CASSEASGWGPQPQHF TRBJ1-5 TRBV2 NA NA
TGTGCCAGCAGCGTAGAGAGGCGGGGAGCAGGAGATACGCAGTATTTT CASSVERRGAGDTQYF TRBJ2-3 TRBV9 NA once
TGCGCCAGCAGCGCCGGGACAGGGGCCTCGCTGGGTGGGGCCAACGTCCTGACTTTC CASSAGTGASLGGANVLTF TRBJ2-6 TRBV5-1 TRBD1 NA
TGCGCCAGCAGCCAAACCGGGACAGACGAAGCTTTCTTT CASSQTGTDEAFF TRBJ1-1 TRBV4-1 TRBD1 few
TGTGCCAGTAGTATGCGTAGACAGGGCAACACTGAAGCTTTCTTT CASSMRRQGNTEAFF TRBJ1-1 TRBV19 TRBD1 NA
TGTGCCAGCAGCTTAAATTTGAAACTGGGACAGGCGGGCTCCTACGAGCAGTACTTC CASSLNLKLGQAGSYEQYF TRBJ2-7 TRBV7-6 TRBD1 few
TGTGCCAGTAGTGCAAAGGGACAGGGGTTCTCCTACGAGCAGTACTTC CASSAKGQGFSYEQYF TRBJ2-7 TRBV19 TRBD1 NA
TGTGCCAGCAGTGAGACCCCAGGGGAAGTAGGCTATGGCTACACCTTC CASSETPGEVGYGYTF TRBJ1-2 TRBV6-1 NA once
TGTGCCAGCAGTGAATTCGGGTCTAGCACTTACGAGCAGTACTTC CASSEFGSSTYEQYF TRBJ2-7 TRBV6-1 NA NA
TGTGCCAGCAGTGCGAGAGACAGGGGACCCTACGAGCAGTACTTC CASSARDRGPYEQYF TRBJ2-7 TRBV6-1 TRBD1 few
TGCGCCAGCAGCTTGGAAGCGGGGGGCCCCTACGAGCAGTACTTC CASSLEAGGPYEQYF TRBJ2-7 TRBV5-1 TRBD2 NA